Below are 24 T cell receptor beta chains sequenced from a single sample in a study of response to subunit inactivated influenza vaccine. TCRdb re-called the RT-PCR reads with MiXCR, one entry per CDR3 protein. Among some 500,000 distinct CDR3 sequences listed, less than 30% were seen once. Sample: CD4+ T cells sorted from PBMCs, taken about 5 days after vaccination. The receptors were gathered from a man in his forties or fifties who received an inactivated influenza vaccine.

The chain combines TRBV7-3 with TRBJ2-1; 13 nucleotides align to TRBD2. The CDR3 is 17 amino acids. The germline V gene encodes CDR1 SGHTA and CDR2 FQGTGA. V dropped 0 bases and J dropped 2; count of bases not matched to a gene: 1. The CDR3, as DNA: TGTGCCAGCAGCTTAACGGGGACTAGCGGGGCCTACAATGAGCAGTTCTTC. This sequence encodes CASSLTGTSGAYNEQFF.

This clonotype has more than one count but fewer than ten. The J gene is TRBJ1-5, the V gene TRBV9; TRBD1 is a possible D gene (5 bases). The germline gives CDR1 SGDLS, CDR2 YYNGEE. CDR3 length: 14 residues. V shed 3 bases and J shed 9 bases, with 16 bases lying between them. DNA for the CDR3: TGTGCCAGCAGCGAACAGGATGGCCTCCCGCCCCAGCATTTT. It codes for CASSEQDGLPPQHF.

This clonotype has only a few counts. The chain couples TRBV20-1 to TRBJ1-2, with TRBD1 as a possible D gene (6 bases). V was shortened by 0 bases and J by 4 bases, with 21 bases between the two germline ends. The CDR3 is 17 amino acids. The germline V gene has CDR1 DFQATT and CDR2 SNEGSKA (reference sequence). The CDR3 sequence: CSARDNLGRGRVYGYTF. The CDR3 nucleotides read TGCAGTGCTAGAGATAATCTCGGCCGGGGGCGCGTCTATGGCTACACCTTC.

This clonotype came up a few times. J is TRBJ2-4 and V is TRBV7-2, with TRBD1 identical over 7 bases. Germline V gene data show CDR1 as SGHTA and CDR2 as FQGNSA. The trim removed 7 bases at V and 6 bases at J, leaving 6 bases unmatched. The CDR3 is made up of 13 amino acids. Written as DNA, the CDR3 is TGTGCCAGCACACAGGGGCGACTAAACATTCAGTACTTC. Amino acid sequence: CASTQGRLNIQYF.

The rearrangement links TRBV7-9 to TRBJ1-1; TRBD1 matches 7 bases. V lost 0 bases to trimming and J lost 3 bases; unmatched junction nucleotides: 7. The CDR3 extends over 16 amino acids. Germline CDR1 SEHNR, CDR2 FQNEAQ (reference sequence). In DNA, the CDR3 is TGTGCCAGCAGCTTAGCGTCCAGACAGGGATACACTGAAGCTTTCTTT. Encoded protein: CASSLASRQGYTEAFF.

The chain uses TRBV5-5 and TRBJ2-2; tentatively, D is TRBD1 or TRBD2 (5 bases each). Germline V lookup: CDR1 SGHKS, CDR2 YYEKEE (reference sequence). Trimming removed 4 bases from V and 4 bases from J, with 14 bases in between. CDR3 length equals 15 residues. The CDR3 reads CASSKQGTSTGELFF. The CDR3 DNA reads TGTGCCAGCAGCAAGCAAGGGACGAGCACCGGGGAGCTGTTTTTT. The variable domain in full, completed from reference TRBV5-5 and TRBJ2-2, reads DAGVTQSPTHLIKTRGQQVTLRCSPISGHKSVSWYQQVLGQGPQFIFQYYEKEERGRGNFPDRFSARQFPNYSSELNVNALLLGDSALYLCASSKQGTSTGELFFGEGSRLTVL.

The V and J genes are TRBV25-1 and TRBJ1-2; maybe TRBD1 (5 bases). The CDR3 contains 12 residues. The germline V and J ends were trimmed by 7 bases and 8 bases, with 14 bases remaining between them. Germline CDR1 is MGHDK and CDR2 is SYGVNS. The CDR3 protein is CASMEAGRGYTF. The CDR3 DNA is TGTGCCAGCATGGAGGCAGGGAGGGGCTACACCTTC.

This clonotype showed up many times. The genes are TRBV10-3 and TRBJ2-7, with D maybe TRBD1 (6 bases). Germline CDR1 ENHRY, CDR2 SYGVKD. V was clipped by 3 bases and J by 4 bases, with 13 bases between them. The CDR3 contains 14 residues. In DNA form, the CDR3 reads TGTGCCATCAGTGAATGGGGGACAACTTACGAGCAGTACTTC. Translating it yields CAISEWGTTYEQYF.

The CDR3 loop is CASSLAVGRETQYF. The DNA of the CDR3 is TGCGCCAGCAGCTTGGCCGTAGGTCGGGAGACCCAGTACTTC. This chain joins TRBV5-1 and TRBJ2-5, with D unclear. Germline V gives CDR1 SGHRS, CDR2 YFSETQ. The V and J ends lost 0 bases and 5 bases respectively, with 11 bases between them. This CDR3 region has 14 residues.

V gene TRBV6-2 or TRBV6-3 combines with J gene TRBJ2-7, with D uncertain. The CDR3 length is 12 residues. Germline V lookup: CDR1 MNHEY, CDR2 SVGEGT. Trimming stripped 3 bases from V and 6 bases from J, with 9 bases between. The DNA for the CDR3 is TGTGCCAGCAGTTATGGGGTACGCGAGCAGTACTTC. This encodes CASSYGVREQYF.

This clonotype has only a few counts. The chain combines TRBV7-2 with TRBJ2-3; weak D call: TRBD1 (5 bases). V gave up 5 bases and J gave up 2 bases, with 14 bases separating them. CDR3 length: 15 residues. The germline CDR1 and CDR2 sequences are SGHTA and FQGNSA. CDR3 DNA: TGTGCCAGCAGCATCACTAAGGGGTCCACAGATACGCAGTATTTT. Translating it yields CASSITKGSTDTQYF.

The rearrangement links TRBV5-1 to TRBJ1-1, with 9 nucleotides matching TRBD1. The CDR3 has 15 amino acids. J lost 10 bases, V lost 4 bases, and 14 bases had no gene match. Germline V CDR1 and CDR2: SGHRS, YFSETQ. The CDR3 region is CASSSTGTGLHRAFF. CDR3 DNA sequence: TGCGCCAGCAGCAGCACCGGGACAGGGCTCCACCGAGCTTTCTTT.

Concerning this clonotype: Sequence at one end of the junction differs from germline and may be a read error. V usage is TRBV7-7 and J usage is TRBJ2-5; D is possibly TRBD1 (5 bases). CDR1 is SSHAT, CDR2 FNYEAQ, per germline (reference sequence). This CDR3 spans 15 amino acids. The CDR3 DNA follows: TGTGCTAGCAGCTTAGGGTCCGCAGGGTGGGAGACCCAGTACTTC. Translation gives CASSLGSAGWETQYF.

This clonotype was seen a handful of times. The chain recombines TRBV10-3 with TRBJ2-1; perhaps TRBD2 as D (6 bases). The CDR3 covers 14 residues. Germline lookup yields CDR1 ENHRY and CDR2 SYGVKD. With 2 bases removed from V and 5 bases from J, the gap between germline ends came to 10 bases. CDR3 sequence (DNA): TGTGCCATCAGTGAGGGACTACCCGACAATGAGCAGTTCTTC. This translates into CAISEGLPDNEQFF.

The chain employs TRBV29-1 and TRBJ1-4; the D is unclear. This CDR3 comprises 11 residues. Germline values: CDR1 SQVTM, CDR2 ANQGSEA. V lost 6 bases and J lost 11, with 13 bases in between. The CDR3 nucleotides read TGCAGCGTGGTCCTGGGAGGTAAACTGTTTTTT. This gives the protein CSVVLGGKLFF. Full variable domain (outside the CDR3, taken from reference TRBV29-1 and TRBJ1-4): SAVISQKPSRDICQRGTSLTIQCQVDSQVTMMFWYRQQPGQSLTLIATANQGSEATYESGFVIDKFPISRPNLTFSTLTVSNMSPEDSSIYLCSVVLGGKLFFGSGTQLSVL.

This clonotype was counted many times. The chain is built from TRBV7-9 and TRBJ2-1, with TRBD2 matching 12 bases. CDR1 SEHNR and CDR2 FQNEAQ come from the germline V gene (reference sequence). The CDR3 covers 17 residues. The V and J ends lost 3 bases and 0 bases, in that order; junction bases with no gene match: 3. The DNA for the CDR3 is TGTGCCAGCAGCTTTCCGACTAGCGGGAGCTCCTACAATGAGCAGTTCTTC. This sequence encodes CASSFPTSGSSYNEQFF.

CDR3 residues: CASSQKALPPYEQYF. The CDR3, as DNA: TGTGCCAGCAGCCAAAAAGCACTGCCCCCCTACGAGCAGTACTTC. This chain joins TRBV11-1 and TRBJ2-7; no reliable D call. From germline, CDR1 is SGHAT and CDR2 FQDESV (reference sequence). V was clipped by 5 bases and J by 2 bases, with 16 bases between them. This CDR3 has 15 residues.

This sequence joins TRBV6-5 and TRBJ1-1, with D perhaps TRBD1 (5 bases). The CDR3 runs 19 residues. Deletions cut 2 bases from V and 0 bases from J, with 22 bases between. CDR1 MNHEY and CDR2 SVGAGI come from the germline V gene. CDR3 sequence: CASSYVWGRAGGMNTEAFF. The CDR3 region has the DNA TGTGCCAGCAGTTACGTTTGGGGGAGGGCAGGAGGGATGAACACTGAAGCTTTCTTT.

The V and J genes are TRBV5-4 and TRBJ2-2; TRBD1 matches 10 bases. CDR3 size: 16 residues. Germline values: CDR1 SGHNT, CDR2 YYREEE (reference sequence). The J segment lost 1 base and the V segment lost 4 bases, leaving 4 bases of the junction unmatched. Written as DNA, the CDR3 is TGTGCCAGCAGCCGGGACAGGGGCCAGAACACCGGGGAGCTGTTTTTT. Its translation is CASSRDRGQNTGELFF. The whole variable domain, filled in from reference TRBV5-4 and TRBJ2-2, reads ETGVTQSPTHLIKTRGQQVTLRCSSQSGHNTVSWYQQALGQGPQFIFQYYREEENGRGNFPPRFSGLQFPNYSSELNVNALELDDSALYLCASSRDRGQNTGELFFGEGSRLTVL.

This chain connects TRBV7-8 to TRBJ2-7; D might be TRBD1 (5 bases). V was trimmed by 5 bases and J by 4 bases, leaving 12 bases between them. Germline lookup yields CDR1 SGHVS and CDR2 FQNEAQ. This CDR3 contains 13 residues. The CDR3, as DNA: TGTGCCAGCAGCAAGGACACGATTTACGAGCAGTACTTC. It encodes CASSKDTIYEQYF.

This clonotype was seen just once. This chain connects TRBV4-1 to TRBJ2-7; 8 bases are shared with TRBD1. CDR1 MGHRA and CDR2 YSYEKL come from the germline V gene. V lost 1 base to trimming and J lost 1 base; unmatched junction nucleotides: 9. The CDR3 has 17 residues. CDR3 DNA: TGCGCCAGCAGCCAAGTCGAGCAGGGGGCGCAATCCTACGAGCAGTACTTC. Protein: CASSQVEQGAQSYEQYF.

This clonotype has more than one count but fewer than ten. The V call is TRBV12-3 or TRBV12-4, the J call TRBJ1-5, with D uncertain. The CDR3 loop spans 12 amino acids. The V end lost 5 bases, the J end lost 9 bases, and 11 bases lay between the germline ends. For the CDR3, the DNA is TGTGCCAGCAGTCCCTACCTTGGGCCCCAGCATTTT. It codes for CASSPYLGPQHF.

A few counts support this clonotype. The CDR3 region is CASSEMGQGTDTQYF. The CDR3 DNA follows: TGTGCCAGCAGCGAAATGGGACAGGGAACAGATACGCAGTATTTT. The chain employs TRBV5-5 and TRBJ2-3; 9 bases map to TRBD1. Germline V gene lookup returns CDR1 SGHKS and CDR2 YYEKEE (reference sequence). Losses at the gene ends were 4 bases for V and 3 bases for J; bases not matched to a gene: 6. CDR3 length equals 15 residues.

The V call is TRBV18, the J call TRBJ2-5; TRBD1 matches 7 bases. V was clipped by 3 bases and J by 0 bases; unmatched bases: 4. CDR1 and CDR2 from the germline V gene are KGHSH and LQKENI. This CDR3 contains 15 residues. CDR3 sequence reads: CASSPDRPYQETQYF. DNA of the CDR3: TGTGCCAGCTCACCGGACAGGCCGTACCAAGAGACCCAGTACTTC.